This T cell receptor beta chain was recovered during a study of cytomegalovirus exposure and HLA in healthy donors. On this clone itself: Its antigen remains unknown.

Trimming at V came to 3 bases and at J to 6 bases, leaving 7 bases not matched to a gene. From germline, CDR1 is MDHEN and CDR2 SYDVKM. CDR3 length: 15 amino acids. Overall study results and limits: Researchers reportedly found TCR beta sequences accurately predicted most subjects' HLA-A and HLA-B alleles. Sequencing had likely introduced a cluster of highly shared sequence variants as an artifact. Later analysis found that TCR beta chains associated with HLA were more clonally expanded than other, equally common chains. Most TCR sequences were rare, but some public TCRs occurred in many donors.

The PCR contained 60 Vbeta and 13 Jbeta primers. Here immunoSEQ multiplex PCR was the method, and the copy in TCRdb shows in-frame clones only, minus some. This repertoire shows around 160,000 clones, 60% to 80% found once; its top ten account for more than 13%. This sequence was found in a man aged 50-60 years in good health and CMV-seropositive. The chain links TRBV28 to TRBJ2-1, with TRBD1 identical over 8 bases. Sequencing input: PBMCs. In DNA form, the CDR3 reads TGTGCCAGCAGTTTCCGGGACAGGCCGGGCAATGAGCAGTTCTTC. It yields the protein CASSFRDRPGNEQFF.